The source of this T cell receptor (beta chain) is a study of Tregs in tolerant kidney transplant recipients. Unstimulated regulatory T cells (CD4+CD25+CD127-), CD4+CD25- non-regulatory cells, CD4 and CD8 cells were FACS-sorted from thawed PBMCs. Concerning this clone itself: The antigen remains unidentified.

Germline V lookup: CDR1 MNHNY, CDR2 SVGAGI (reference sequence). The CDR3 is 14 residues long. V was pared by 4 bases and J by 0 bases, with 9 bases between. Whole-study findings and limits: This study did not directly address biological reproducibility. Tregs expanded with activated donor B cells seemed most donor-specific. The small number of patients limits these findings pending further validation.

Clones were sequenced by immunoSEQ multiplex PCR, and TCRdb holds only the in-frame ones, with some missing. This table holds 90,000 to 150,000 clones, 92% found once. The sequence was collected from a human donor in good health. The J gene is TRBJ1-2, the V gene TRBV6-6; possible D gene TRBD1, 6 bases. Sequenced material: CD4+ T cells from blood. CDR3 loop: CASSLGQSNYGYTF. Here the CDR3 DNA reads TGTGCCAGCAGTTTAGGACAGTCTAACTATGGCTACACCTTC.